A selection of T cell receptor beta chains follows, all from one sample in a study of identical twins. One entry per CDR3 protein results from TCRdb running MiXCR on the 5' RACE reads. The sample comprises over 250,000 distinct CDR3 sequences, roughly 10% of which are singletons, and roughly 7% rests with the top ten. These same records also appear under a second study, on yellow fever vaccine responses in identical twins.

The sample consisted of CD8+ T cells sorted from blood. The receptors shown here come from a woman under 30 in good health. The CDR3 runs from the conserved cysteine through the conserved F or W. Fields, in order: CDR3 DNA, CDR3 protein, clone size, J gene, D gene, V gene. D genes are given only for firm matches. The listing skips clone size in some rows; elsewhere it reads once, few, many or a size class.

TGTGCCTGGAGTGTTTCAAATGAGCAGTTCTTC,CAWSVSNEQFF,-,TRBJ2-1,-,TRBV30
TGTGCCAGCAGTCAAAGACAGCTCTTCCTCTACGAGCAGTACTTC,CASSQRQLFLYEQYF,few,TRBJ2-7,-,TRBV11-1
TGTGCCAGCAGCTTATCGGGGTCCTACATCACCTCTGGAAACACCATATATTTT,CASSLSGSYITSGNTIYF,few,TRBJ1-3,-,TRBV7-6
TGTGCCACCAGCAGGGGGACTAGCGGGAGACAAGAGACCCAGTACTTC,CATSRGTSGRQETQYF,-,TRBJ2-5,TRBD2,TRBV15
TGTGCCAGCAGTTCCGGATGGTATGAAAAACTGTTTTTT,CASSSGWYEKLFF,-,TRBJ1-4,-,TRBV27
TGTGCCAGCAGGGAATCGTATGGCTACACCTTC,CASRESYGYTF,-,TRBJ1-2,-,TRBV6-2/TRBV6-3
TGTGCCAGCGGTATAGGCCTAACCCATGGCTACACCTTC,CASGIGLTHGYTF,-,TRBJ1-2,-,TRBV27
TGTGCCAGCAGCGTAACCAGGAGTGCTACCGCCCACGAGCAGTACTTC,CASSVTRSATAHEQYF,few,TRBJ2-7,-,TRBV9
TGTGCCAGCAGTCAACACAGGGTTGGTACTGAAGCTTTCTTT,CASSQHRVGTEAFF,few,TRBJ1-1,-,TRBV6-1
TGTGCCAGTAGTATAGGATTGACAGGGGCTGAAGCTTTCTTT,CASSIGLTGAEAFF,few,TRBJ1-1,TRBD1,TRBV19
TGTGCCAGCACGACGACTAGCGGGGGGGCATGGACCGGGGAGCTGTTTTTT,CASTTTSGGAWTGELFF,many,TRBJ2-2,TRBD2,TRBV28
TGTGCCAGCAGTGTACCGGGAAACACTGAAGCTTTCTTT,CASSVPGNTEAFF,-,TRBJ1-1,-,TRBV25-1
TGTGCCACCCGAGGACAGGGAAACTATGGCTACACCTTC,CATRGQGNYGYTF,-,TRBJ1-2,TRBD1,TRBV11-2
TGTGCCAGCAGTGTGGCTGAAGCTTTCTTT,CASSVAEAFF,-,TRBJ1-1,-,TRBV2
TGCAGCGTTGAAACTAGGGACGGCTACACCTTC,CSVETRDGYTF,many,TRBJ1-2,-,TRBV29-1
TGCAAGGTCGGACAGGGGAATGAAAAACTGTTTTTT,CKVGQGNEKLFF,-,TRBJ1-4,TRBD1,TRBV7-9
TGTGCCTGGACCCTCCCCCGGGCAGGTTCTTACGAGCAGTACTTC,CAWTLPRAGSYEQYF,-,TRBJ2-7,-,TRBV30
TGTGCCAGCACCCTGGCGATCTCTGGGGCCAACGTCCTGACTTTC,CASTLAISGANVLTF,-,TRBJ2-6,-,TRBV2
TGCAGTGCTAGAGGTACCGGGACTAGCGTCTACGAGCAGTACTTC,CSARGTGTSVYEQYF,-,TRBJ2-7,TRBD2,TRBV20-1
TGTGCCAGCAGCGTCTGGGAGGTGAACTACGAGCAGTACTTC,CASSVWEVNYEQYF,many,TRBJ2-7,-,TRBV7-2
TGTGCCAGCAGCTTAGCGGGACTAGAAGAGACCCAGTACTTC,CASSLAGLEETQYF,-,TRBJ2-5,TRBD2,TRBV7-9
TGCGCCAGCAGCCGTACCGGGATCCCCACAGATACGCAGTATTTT,CASSRTGIPTDTQYF,many,TRBJ2-3,-,TRBV5-1
TGCGCCAGCAGCCAGAGGGGAGGGGGAACGGGGAACACCGGGGAGCTGTTTTTT,CASSQRGGGTGNTGELFF,-,TRBJ2-2,-,TRBV4-3
TGTGCCAGCAGTTCGCAACCCTGGGACGCCCCGGGGCAGCCCCAGCATTTT,CASSSQPWDAPGQPQHF,few,TRBJ1-5,-,TRBV12-3/TRBV12-4
TGTGCCAGCAGCACCCGACAGGGGTCCTACGAGCAGTACTTC,CASSTRQGSYEQYF,-,TRBJ2-7,TRBD1,TRBV9
TGTGCCAGCAGCACGACTAGCGAGGGCAATGAGCAGTTCTTC,CASSTTSEGNEQFF,few,TRBJ2-1,TRBD2,TRBV7-9
TGTGCCAGCAGCACCGACAGGGATAGTGAAAAACTGTTTTTT,CASSTDRDSEKLFF,few,TRBJ1-4,TRBD1,TRBV7-6
TGCGCCAGCAGCCAAGAATGGGACGGGGGCGAGCAGTACTTC,CASSQEWDGGEQYF,-,TRBJ2-7,-,TRBV4-3
TGTGCCAGCAGTCCTGGAGTCTCTGAAGCTTTCTTT,CASSPGVSEAFF,-,TRBJ1-1,-,TRBV7-6
TGTGCCAGCAGCCCTCCCCATGCCTACGAGCAGTACTTC,CASSPPHAYEQYF,-,TRBJ2-7,-,TRBV7-9
TGTGCCAGCAGTTTGGGGTCAGGCAATCAGCCCCAGCATTTT,CASSLGSGNQPQHF,-,TRBJ1-5,-,TRBV27
TGTGCCAGCAGTAGACAGGGCCATGAGCAGTTCTTC,CASSRQGHEQFF,many,TRBJ2-1,TRBD1,TRBV6-7
TGTGCCAGCAGCGTCCCAAGAACAGGGAGGGTGAACACCGGGGAGCTGTTTTTT,CASSVPRTGRVNTGELFF,few,TRBJ2-2,-,TRBV9
TGTGCCAGCAGCCCTCGGGTGGGTGACCCTTACGAGCAGTACTTC,CASSPRVGDPYEQYF,-,TRBJ2-7,-,TRBV3-1
TGTGCCAGCAGCGTAGCTCGAACCGGGCCTGTAGACACAGATACGCAGTATTTT,CASSVARTGPVDTDTQYF,-,TRBJ2-3,-,TRBV9
TGTGCCAGCAGTTGGAGAGAGGGCCTTGAGTATTTT,CASSWREGLEYF,-,TRBJ2-3,-,TRBV12-3/TRBV12-4
TGTGCCAGCAGGCAAGGCACAGGGGGCCTGACCGGGGAGCTGTTTTTT,CASRQGTGGLTGELFF,many,TRBJ2-2,TRBD1,TRBV7-2
TGTGCCACCAGCAGAGAGGACAGGGGGCGCGACGAGCAGTACTTC,CATSREDRGRDEQYF,few,TRBJ2-7,TRBD1,TRBV15
TGCGCCAGCAGCCAAGATTGGACCCTAGCGGGACATGAGCAGTTCTTC,CASSQDWTLAGHEQFF,many,TRBJ2-1,TRBD2,TRBV4-3
TGCGCCAGCAGCCAAGATTGGGCAGGAGGGGAGACCCAGTACTTC,CASSQDWAGGETQYF,-,TRBJ2-5,-,TRBV4-3
TGTGCCAGCAGCGAGGTCGGTGATGAGCAGTTCTTC,CASSEVGDEQFF,many,TRBJ2-1,-,TRBV13
TGTGCCACCAGCAGAGATCTGACAGATACGCAGTATTTT,CATSRDLTDTQYF,-,TRBJ2-3,-,TRBV15
TGTGCCAGCAGCTCCCCTCTTAAGGACGAGCAGTACTTC,CASSSPLKDEQYF,few,TRBJ2-7,-,TRBV11-2
TGTGCCAGCAGCTCAGAAAACTCCTACGAGCAGTACTTC,CASSSENSYEQYF,few,TRBJ2-7,-,TRBV7-3
TGTGCCAGTTCTTGGGGGGGGACGACTGAAGCTTTCTTT,CASSWGGTTEAFF,few,TRBJ1-1,-,TRBV11-2
TGTGCCAGTAAGGGGGGCACAGATACGCAGTATTTT,CASKGGTDTQYF,many,TRBJ2-3,-,TRBV19
TGTGCCAGTAGTAGGGTTGCGTGGGTCTCCTACGAGCAGTACTTC,CASSRVAWVSYEQYF,few,TRBJ2-7,-,TRBV19
TGTGCCAGCAGTGACTCATACCAAGAGACCCAGTACTTC,CASSDSYQETQYF,-,TRBJ2-5,-,TRBV25-1
TGTGCCAGCAGTTCCCGGTGGACTAGCTCCCAAGAGACCCAGTACTTC,CASSSRWTSSQETQYF,few,TRBJ2-5,TRBD2,TRBV7-9
TGTGCCAGCAGTTGGGACCACGGTGAGCAGTTCTTC,CASSWDHGEQFF,many,TRBJ2-1,-,TRBV12-3/TRBV12-4
TGTGCCAGCGGGCTTCTAGCGGGGGGGGTCACAGATACGCAGTATTTT,CASGLLAGGVTDTQYF,many,TRBJ2-3,TRBD2,TRBV28
TGTGCCAGCGATACTAGGGCGGGACAGGGGATCTCCTACGAGCAGTACTTC,CASDTRAGQGISYEQYF,-,TRBJ2-7,TRBD1,TRBV2
TGTGCCAGCAGCTATCTAGCGGAGGACCCGGCTGAGCAGTTCTTC,CASSYLAEDPAEQFF,many,TRBJ2-1,TRBD2,TRBV7-6
TGTGCCAGCAGCCTACGGACAGGGCATAGGAGTAGCGGGAGGCCCTCAACCGGGGAGCTGTTTTTT,CASSLRTGHRSSGRPSTGELFF,-,TRBJ2-2,TRBD2,TRBV4-2
TGCAGCGTGAGGGGGGGAGAGTCTGGAAACACCATATATTTT,CSVRGGESGNTIYF,many,TRBJ1-3,-,TRBV29-1